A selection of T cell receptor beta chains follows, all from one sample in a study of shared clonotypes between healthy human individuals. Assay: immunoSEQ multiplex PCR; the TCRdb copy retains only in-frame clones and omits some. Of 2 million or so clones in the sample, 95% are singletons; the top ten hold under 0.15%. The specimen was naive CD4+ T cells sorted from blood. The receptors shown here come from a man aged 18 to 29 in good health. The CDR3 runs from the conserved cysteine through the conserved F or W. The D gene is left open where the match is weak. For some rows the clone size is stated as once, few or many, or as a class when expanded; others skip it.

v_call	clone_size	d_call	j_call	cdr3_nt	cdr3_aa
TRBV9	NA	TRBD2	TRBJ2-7	TGTGCCAGCAGCGTGGGACTAGCGGGGGACTCCTACGAGCAGTACTTC	CASSVGLAGDSYEQYF
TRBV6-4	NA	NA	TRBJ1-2	TGTGCCAGCAGTGACTCGTCCGGGGGTTTTGGCTACACCTTC	CASSDSSGGFGYTF
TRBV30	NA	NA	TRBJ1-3	TGTGCCTGGAGGGGCCCGGATTGGGGTGGAGGCACCATATATTTT	CAWRGPDWGGGTIYF
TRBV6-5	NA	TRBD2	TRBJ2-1	TGTGCCAGCAGGTCCGGGACTAGCCGGGATGAGCAGTTCTTC	CASRSGTSRDEQFF
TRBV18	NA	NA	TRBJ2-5	TGTGCCAGCTCACATTACCAAGAGACCCAGTACTTC	CASSHYQETQYF
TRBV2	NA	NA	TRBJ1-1	TGTGCCAGCAGTGATCTGGGAGAGCACACTGAAGCTTTCTTT	CASSDLGEHTEAFF
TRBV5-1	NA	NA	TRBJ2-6	TGCGCCAGCAGCCCCAAACAGGGAAATAGTGGGGCCAACGTCCTGACTTTC	CASSPKQGNSGANVLTF
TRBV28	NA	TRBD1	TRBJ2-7	TGTGCCAGCAGTTTGGGACAGGGAGAGCAGTACTTC	CASSLGQGEQYF
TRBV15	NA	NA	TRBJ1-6	TGTGCCACCTCTTTTTTGGACAGTTCTAATTCACCCCTCCACTTT	CATSFLDSSNSPLHF
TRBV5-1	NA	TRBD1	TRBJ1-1	TGCGCCAGCAGCTTGGGACAGGGGGAGGTTTTTGAGGCTTTCTTT	CASSLGQGEVFEAFF
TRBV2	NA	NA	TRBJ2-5	TGTGCCAGCAGTCTTGGGCGGAAGGAAGAGACCCAGTACTTC	CASSLGRKEETQYF
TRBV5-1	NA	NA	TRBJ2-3	TGCGCCAGCAGCTTGATTGACAGCACAGATACGCAGTATTTT	CASSLIDSTDTQYF
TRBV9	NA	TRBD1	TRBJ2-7	TGTGCCAGCAGCGGGACAGGGAGCTACGAGCAGTACTTC	CASSGTGSYEQYF
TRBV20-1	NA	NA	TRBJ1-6	TGCAGTGCTAAACTCCTTGCGCCCCTCCACTTT	CSAKLLAPLHF
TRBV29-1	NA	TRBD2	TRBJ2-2	TGCAGCGCTCGGACTAGCGGGAACACCGGGGAGCTGTTTTTT	CSARTSGNTGELFF
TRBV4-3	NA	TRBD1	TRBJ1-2	TGCGCCAGCAGCCAACGGGACAGGATACTCTATGGCTACACCTTC	CASSQRDRILYGYTF
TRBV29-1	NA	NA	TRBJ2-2	TGCAGCGTTGAAGATTGGGGCGGGGCGAACACCGGGGAGCTGTTTTTT	CSVEDWGGANTGELFF
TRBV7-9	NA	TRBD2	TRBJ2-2	TGTGCCAGCAGCCCCGGGACTAGCGAGAACACCGGGGAGCTGTTTTTT	CASSPGTSENTGELFF
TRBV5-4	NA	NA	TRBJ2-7	TGTGCCAGCAGCTTGGCCCGGGCTAAGGGGAGGAGCTCCTACGAGCAGTACTTC	CASSLARAKGRSSYEQYF
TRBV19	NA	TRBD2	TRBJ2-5	TGTGCCAGTAGTACCGGGACGGGGGGTCGGGAGACCCAGTACTTC	CASSTGTGGRETQYF
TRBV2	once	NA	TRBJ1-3	TGTGCCAGCAGTGAAGCATGGGGGCTCTCTGGAAACACCATATATTTT	CASSEAWGLSGNTIYF
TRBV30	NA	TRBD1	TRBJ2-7	TGTGCCTGGAGTCGCGGACAGGGCTCCTACGAGCAGTACTTC	CAWSRGQGSYEQYF
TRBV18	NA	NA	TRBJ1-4	TGTGCCAGCTCACCCCTACCGGCAACTAATGAAAAACTGTTTTTT	CASSPLPATNEKLFF
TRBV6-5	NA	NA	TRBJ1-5	TGTGCCAGCAGTCAGAGGGTGGGCAATCAGCCCCAGCATTTT	CASSQRVGNQPQHF
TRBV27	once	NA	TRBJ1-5	TGTGCCAGCAGTCCCAGGGTCTTCTCCCATCAGCCCCAGCATTTT	CASSPRVFSHQPQHF
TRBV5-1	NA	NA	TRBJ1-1	TGCGCCAGCAGCCCCGGACAGATGAACACTGAAGCTTTCTTT	CASSPGQMNTEAFF
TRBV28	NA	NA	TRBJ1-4	TGTGCCAGCAGTTTCGAGGGGGTGCGCACTAATGAAAAACTGTTTTTT	CASSFEGVRTNEKLFF
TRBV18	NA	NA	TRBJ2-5	TGTGCCAGCTCACCATTGGGGATCCAGCAAGAGACCCAGTACTTC	CASSPLGIQQETQYF
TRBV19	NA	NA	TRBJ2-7	TGTGCCAGTAGTATTTCGGTACGGAGCTCCTACGAGCAGTACTTC	CASSISVRSSYEQYF